The rows below give T cell receptor beta chains drawn from one sample of a study of a mutant IDH1 vaccine in newly diagnosed glioma. Their antigens remain unidentified. Assay used: immunoSEQ multiplex PCR; TCRdb lists only in-frame clones, some missing. The sample contains some 31,000 clones, 79% of which appear only once. Sequencing used PBMCs, obtained from a glioma patient whose treatment included an IDH1 peptide vaccine. The receptors stem from a woman aged 25 to 39 with glioma. Some clones in this sample may be carry-over from other donors' samples. CDR3s leave out the opening cysteine and the closing phenylalanine or tryptophan. A D gene is named only where the DNA matches it firmly.

V,D,CDR3
TRBV4-1,TRBD1,ASSQVNTGGSNYGYT
TRBV10-3,TRBD1,AITRQGAMNTEAF
TRBV1,-,TSSQDRPLLPDTEAF
TRBV2,TRBD1,ASTTGGLEQF
TRBV9,TRBD2,ASSVGGRFTDTQY
TRBV2,-,ASTPGGPYEQY
TRBV30,-,AWSYGVVYEQY
TRBV19,-,ASSPRSGNIQY
TRBV4-3,-,ASSQGGNYNEQF
TRBV5-5,TRBD1,ASSSRTGNYEQY
TRBV4-1,-,ASSQLYGQNYGYT
TRBV19,-,ASSPAGAEAF
TRBV18,TRBD1,ASSPFEWTGGRTEAF
TRBV4-1,-,ASSQVGEQGYEQY
TRBV7-8,-,ASSLNTGSYNEQF
TRBV19,-,ASSRRGATDTQY
TRBV19,-,ASSMFEAGRDTQY
TRBV18,-,ASSPWTVDEQY
TRBV9,TRBD1,ASSPRTGSTIY
TRBV29-1,-,SVEVGGAQGLNTEAF
TRBV9,-,ASSVAATSEQY
TRBV7-8,TRBD1,ASSLSPDQGARGNEKLF
TRBV6-5,-,ASSYLGAGQPQH
TRBV28,-,ASSLLNSYEQY
TRBV6-4,TRBD1,ASSDSGGRTEAF
TRBV28,-,ASLTVWEKNDGYT
TRBV7-3,-,ASSHTGSDTQY
TRBV7-6,-,ASSLQAGRIGTGELF
TRBV6-1,TRBD2,VGRGEGYNEQF
TRBV5-6,-,ASSLPLGELF
TRBV6-1,TRBD1,ASRVGQGEETQY
TRBV5-4,-,ASSLNRDQTPQH
TRBV7-9,-,ASSLDTNPYGYT
TRBV4-1,TRBD1,ASSQGTGQGDI
TRBV28,TRBD1,ASSVLTGGNQPQH
TRBV6-6,-,ASSLREGNTEAF
TRBV7-2,-,ASSRARINSYNEQF
TRBV5-5,TRBD1,ASSFEDRGTGELF
TRBV9,TRBD2,ASSVGLAGGHAIRELF
TRBV7-3,TRBD2,ASSARAGGAEQY
TRBV29-1,-,SGKQGPEAF
TRBV6-6,-,ASSSGTQRYNEQF
TRBV7-9,-,ASSYPPRPYEQY
TRBV10-2,TRBD1,ASSESNLRAGQGYYGYT
TRBV28,-,ASTPSSGFTETQY
TRBV27,TRBD1,ASSPYRGVGEKLF
TRBV4-1,-,ASSQGGGYT
TRBV6-6,-,ASSGRTDTQY
TRBV6-5,TRBD2,ASSYSGTTSYEQY
TRBV11-3,-,ASSLEGSYNEQF
TRBV28,TRBD1,ASSSEWGQSNSYEQY
TRBV5-6,-,ASSFGGGPASTEAF
TRBV27,-,ASSSGSSYNEQF
TRBV28,TRBD2,ASSSRTSGTDTQY
TRBV7-4,TRBD1,ASSLHYRGLGTEAF
TRBV6-5,-,ASSYEVKGSLYGYT
TRBV18,-,ASSPPVSGETQY
TRBV6-1,-,ASSDWEGREKLF
TRBV18,-,ASSPLRGGNQPQH
TRBV18,-,ASSPPGDRRSEAF